Listed below are T cell receptor beta chains from one sample, sequenced in a study of blood T cell repertoires in COVID-19. Method: immunoSEQ multiplex PCR; TCRdb's copy keeps in-frame clones and lacks some. The profile covers 90,000 to 120,000 clones, with roughly nine tenths appearing a single time and 0.97% taken by the ten largest. Sequences were obtained from peripheral blood. All receptors come from a man in his fifties or sixties with acute or convalescent COVID-19. CDR3s include the opening cysteine and the closing phenylalanine or tryptophan. The D gene is left open where the match is weak. The listing skips clone size in some rows; elsewhere it reads once, few, many or a size class.

>TRBJ2-1|TRBV24-1|.|TRBD2
CATSDGGSGRAINEQFF
TGTGCCACCAGTGATGGAGGAAGCGGGAGGGCCATCAATGAGCAGTTCTTC
>TRBJ1-1|TRBV6-6|.|.
CASSYGPSGDTEAFF
TGTGCCAGCAGTTACGGACCTTCCGGGGACACTGAAGCTTTCTTT
>TRBJ2-7|TRBV28|once|.
CASSRPGGAVSPYEQYF
TGTGCCAGCAGTCGCCCGGGGGGCGCGGTCTCCCCCTACGAGCAGTACTTC
>TRBJ1-6|TRBV27|few|TRBD1
CASSLNPVGQGARNSPLHF
TGTGCCAGCAGTTTAAATCCGGTGGGACAGGGGGCTCGAAATTCACCCCTCCACTTT
>TRBJ1-3|TRBV6-6|.|TRBD1
CASSYADRISGNTIYF
TGTGCCAGCAGTTACGCGGACAGGATCTCTGGAAACACCATATATTTT
>TRBJ2-1|TRBV18|.|TRBD2
CASSPPSGYYNEQFF
TGTGCCAGCTCACCTCCTAGCGGGTATTACAATGAGCAGTTCTTC
>TRBJ2-1|TRBV11-3|.|TRBD1
CASSHPGQYNEQFF
TGTGCCAGCAGCCACCCGGGACAGTACAATGAGCAGTTCTTC
>TRBJ1-5|TRBV5-1|.|TRBD1
CASPLGQGDSNQPQHF
TGCGCCAGCCCCCTCGGACAGGGAGACTCCAATCAGCCCCAGCATTTT
>TRBJ2-2|TRBV10-2|.|.
CASIGQSNTGELFF
TGCGCCAGCATCGGACAATCGAACACCGGGGAGCTGTTTTTT
>TRBJ1-1|TRBV2|.|TRBD1
CASSVPGQGNTEAFF
TGTGCCAGCAGCGTACCGGGACAGGGGAACACTGAAGCTTTCTTT
>TRBJ1-4|TRBV19|.|.
CASTQQGQNEKLFF
TGTGCCAGTACACAACAGGGCCAGAATGAAAAACTGTTTTTT
>TRBJ1-5|TRBV29-1|.|TRBD1
CSARTGDSNQPQHF
TGCAGCGCCCGGACAGGGGATAGCAATCAGCCCCAGCATTTT
>TRBJ1-5|TRBV21-1|few|.
CASSKGEGGGNQPQHF
TGTGCCAGCAGCAAAGGTGAGGGCGGAGGCAATCAGCCCCAGCATTTT
>TRBJ2-1|TRBV4-1|.|.
CASSQAPSAYNEQFF
TGCGCCAGCAGCCAAGCTCCTAGCGCCTACAATGAGCAGTTCTTC
>TRBJ2-3|TRBV9|few|.
CASSRDSRVSDTQYF
TGTGCCAGCAGCAGGGACTCGCGGGTTTCCGATACGCAGTATTTT
>TRBJ1-5|TRBV28|.|.
CASNRNRNQPQHF
TGTGCCAGCAATAGGAACAGAAATCAGCCCCAGCATTTT
>TRBJ2-7|TRBV15|.|TRBD1
CATSRLMTGTYEQYF
TGTGCCACCAGCAGGCTCATGACAGGGACCTACGAGCAGTACTTC
>TRBJ2-5|TRBV18|.|.
CASSPLPEETQYF
TGTGCCAGCTCACCATTGCCCGAGGAGACCCAGTACTTC
>TRBJ1-5|TRBV5-6|once|.
CASSLAGGPNQPQHF
TGTGCCAGCAGCTTGGCCGGGGGACCCAATCAGCCCCAGCATTTT
>TRBJ2-7|TRBV13|.|TRBD2
CASSPGTSGAIFYEQYF
TGTGCCAGCAGCCCAGGGACTAGCGGAGCCATCTTTTACGAGCAGTACTTC
>TRBJ2-3|TRBV7-9|.|TRBD2
CASSLTSDLFISTDTQYF
TGTGCCAGCAGCTTGACTAGCGATCTCTTTATTAGCACAGATACGCAGTATTTT
>TRBJ2-3|TRBV5-1|.|TRBD2
CASSLEVAGTTDTQYF
TGCGCCAGCAGCTTGGAGGTAGCGGGGACCACAGATACGCAGTATTTT
>TRBJ1-3|TRBV5-5|.|.
CASSLVVVGRGFGNTIYF
TGTGCCAGCAGCTTGGTGGTTGTCGGCAGGGGCTTTGGAAACACCATATATTTT
>TRBJ2-2|TRBV28|.|.
CASSATGELFF
TGTGCCAGCAGTGCGACCGGGGAGCTGTTTTTT
>TRBJ2-1|TRBV6-6|.|TRBD2
CASSMTSDGYEQFF
TGTGCCAGCAGCATGACTAGCGATGGGTATGAGCAGTTCTTC
>TRBJ2-7|TRBV18|.|TRBD1
CASSPRQGESYEQYF
TGTGCCAGCTCACCACGACAGGGGGAGTCCTACGAGCAGTACTTC
>TRBJ2-1|TRBV9|.|TRBD2
CASSGIGTSSRGEQFF
TGTGCCAGCAGCGGAATCGGGACTAGCAGTCGCGGTGAGCAGTTCTTC
>TRBJ1-1|TRBV15|.|.
CATSRAAGVGTTEAFF
TGTGCCACCAGCAGAGCGGCGGGGGTGGGGACCACTGAAGCTTTCTTT
>TRBJ2-3|TRBV30|.|TRBD2
CAWRPPTSIRTDTQYF
TGTGCCTGGCGACCCCCGACTAGCATACGCACAGATACGCAGTATTTT
>TRBJ2-1|TRBV7-3|once|TRBD2
CASSSSGTDQEQFF
TGTGCCAGCAGCTCAAGCGGGACCGACCAGGAGCAGTTCTTC
>TRBJ1-4|TRBV2|.|.
CASSENGQPNEKLFF
TGTGCCAGCAGTGAAAACGGACAGCCTAATGAAAAACTGTTTTTT
>TRBJ1-1|TRBV6-5|.|TRBD1
CASRETGAGEAFF
TGTGCCAGCAGGGAGACAGGGGCGGGTGAAGCTTTCTTT
>TRBJ2-2|TRBV2|once|.
CASRLPGLNTGELFF
TGTGCCAGCAGACTACCGGGACTGAACACCGGGGAGCTGTTTTTT
>TRBJ1-1|TRBV5-5|.|.
CASSEGGWGGTEAFF
TGTGCCAGCAGCGAAGGCGGCTGGGGGGGGACTGAAGCTTTCTTT
>TRBJ2-1|TRBV10-1|few|TRBD2
CASSESGLAGGLFF
TGCGCCAGCAGTGAGTCCGGGCTAGCGGGAGGTCTGTTCTTC
>TRBJ1-1|TRBV7-9|.|.
CASSRFDRNTEAFF
TGTGCCAGCAGTCGATTTGACAGAAACACTGAAGCTTTCTTT
>TRBJ1-2|TRBV15|.|.
CATSPLTENYGYTF
TGTGCCACCAGCCCTTTGACGGAGAACTATGGCTACACCTTC
>TRBJ1-2|TRBV29-1|.|.
CSVEYRGGRGYTF
TGCAGCGTTGAATACCGTGGAGGGAGAGGCTACACCTTC
>TRBJ1-4|TRBV5-1|.|TRBD1
CASSRGTGGGKNEKLFF
TGCGCCAGCAGCCGAGGGACAGGGGGTGGAAAAAACGAAAAACTGTTTTTT
>TRBJ1-2|TRBV29-1|.|TRBD1
CSVGQGVNYGYTF
TGCAGCGTGGGGCAGGGGGTAAACTATGGCTACACCTTC
>TRBJ1-3|TRBV5-1|.|TRBD1
CASSLEGARTGNTIYF
TGCGCCAGCAGCTTGGAGGGGGCCCGCACTGGAAACACCATATATTTT
>TRBJ1-1|TRBV6-5|.|TRBD1
CASSSGTGPTEAFF
TGTGCCAGCAGTTCCGGGACAGGGCCCACTGAAGCTTTCTTT
>TRBJ2-2|TRBV2|.|TRBD2
CAGTSGSSGSLFF
TGTGCCGGGACTAGCGGGAGTTCAGGTTCGCTGTTTTTT
>TRBJ1-3|TRBV15|.|.
CATSRVAGSSGNTIYF
TGTGCCACCAGCAGAGTTGCAGGGTCCTCTGGAAACACCATATATTTT
>TRBJ1-1|TRBV5-4|.|.
CASSLGSSMNTEAFF
TGTGCCAGCAGCCTTGGCTCCAGTATGAACACTGAAGCTTTCTTT
>TRBJ1-4|TRBV6-5|.|TRBD1
CASRGGQENEKLFF
TGTGCCAGCAGGGGGGGACAGGAGAATGAAAAACTGTTTTTT
>TRBJ1-1|TRBV6-5|.|.
CASRPQGGTEAFF
TGTGCCAGCAGACCTCAGGGTGGCACTGAAGCTTTCTTT
>TRBJ2-1|TRBV7-9|.|TRBD2
CASSSSGTYNEQFF
TGTGCCAGCAGCTCTAGCGGTACCTACAATGAGCAGTTCTTC
>TRBJ2-2|TRBV11-3|.|.
CASSLGVQGGGELFF
TGTGCCAGCAGCTTAGGAGTACAGGGCGGCGGGGAGCTGTTTTTT
>TRBJ1-4|TRBV21-1|.|.
CASSPSRGGEKLFF
TGTGCCAGCAGCCCAAGTCGAGGTGGTGAAAAACTGTTTTTT
>TRBJ1-5|TRBV28|.|.
CASSLRRPYHSNQPQHF
TGTGCCAGCAGTTTGAGGCGACCTTACCATAGCAATCAGCCCCAGCATTTT
>TRBJ1-1|TRBV18|few|.
CASSPPVSPPRAFF
TGTGCCAGCTCACCACCGGTCTCTCCCCCTAGGGCTTTCTTT
>TRBJ2-2|TRBV18|once|.
CATGTPGELFF
TGTGCCACCGGGACACCCGGGGAGCTGTTTTTT